A selection of T cell receptor beta chains follows, all from one sample in a study of T cells in Graves' hyperthyroidism and ophthalmopathy. Each CDR3 protein gets one entry after TCRdb re-called the multiplex PCR reads with MiXCR. The table includes roughly 500,000 distinct CDR3 sequences, roughly 45% detected once. What was sequenced was peripheral blood or thyroid tissue (not recorded which). The receptors derive from an adult woman with Graves' disease, either hyperthyroidism or ophthalmopathy (not recorded which). CDR3s include the opening cysteine and the closing phenylalanine or tryptophan. The order of the fields is J gene, clone size, D gene, V gene, CDR3 protein, CDR3 DNA. A D gene is named only where the DNA matches it firmly. Size values are once, few and many counts, or a class for expanded clones, and some rows have none.

TRBJ1-1 | many | - | TRBV14 | CASSAFGTEAFF | TGTGCCAGCAGCGCGTTTGGTACTGAAGCTTTCTTT
TRBJ1-1 | - | - | TRBV7-2 | CASSLRRGDTEAFF | TGTGCCAGCAGCTTACGGAGAGGCGACACTGAAGCTTTCTTT
TRBJ1-5 | - | - | TRBV24-1 | CVHRGNQPQHF | TGTGTCCACAGGGGCAATCAGCCCCAGCATTTT
TRBJ1-5 | - | TRBD1 | TRBV9 | CASSQTGGDQPQHF | TGTGCCAGCAGCCAGACAGGGGGGGATCAGCCCCAGCATTTT
TRBJ1-2 | - | TRBD1 | TRBV18 | CASSPGQGYNYGYTF | TGTGCCAGCTCACCGGGACAGGGCTACAACTATGGCTACACCTTC
TRBJ2-2 | many | TRBD1 | TRBV7-3 | CASSLGGQSVRELFF | TGTGCCAGCAGCCTAGGGGGACAGTCTGTTCGGGAGCTGTTTTTT
TRBJ1-1 | - | TRBD1 | TRBV9 | CASSVAGGGLNTEAFF | TGTGCCAGCAGTGTCGCAGGGGGCGGTCTAAACACTGAAGCTTTCTTT
TRBJ2-5 | few | - | TRBV12-5 | CASGQGAVETQYF | TGTGCTAGTGGTCAAGGAGCTGTAGAGACCCAGTACTTC
TRBJ2-5 | once | - | TRBV10-3 | CATLAGETQYF | TGTGCCACCCTGGCGGGGGAGACCCAGTACTTC
TRBJ2-7 | - | - | TRBV6-1 | CASSEGQVRERLSEQYF | TGTGCCAGCAGTGAAGGACAGGTGCGGGAGCGCCTTAGCGAGCAGTACTTC
TRBJ1-4 | many | TRBD1 | TRBV7-2 | CASSLASGRGTEKLFF | TGTGCCAGCAGCTTAGCATCTGGCAGGGGGACTGAAAAACTGTTTTTT
TRBJ2-2 | - | TRBD2 | TRBV10-2 | CASSDVASGRARELFF | TGCGCCAGCAGTGATGTTGCTAGCGGGAGGGCGAGGGAGCTGTTTTTT
TRBJ1-2 | few | TRBD1 | TRBV29-1 | CSVALNQGENGYTF | TGCAGCGTGGCTCTCAATCAGGGGGAGAATGGCTACACCTTC
TRBJ2-7 | once | - | TRBV5-1 | CASSLSTSLGEQYF | TGCGCCAGCAGCTTGTCGACATCCCTCGGCGAGCAGTACTTC
TRBJ1-1 | few | - | TRBV6-5 | CASSYLTGRMNTEAFF | TGTGCCAGCAGTTACCTCACAGGTCGAATGAACACTGAAGCTTTCTTT
TRBJ1-5 | - | - | TRBV20-1 | CSAIGNSNQPQHF | TGCAGTGCTATAGGGAATAGCAATCAGCCCCAGCATTTT
TRBJ1-1 | many | - | TRBV24-1 | CATSDLDPWGGTEAFF | TGTGCCACCAGTGATTTGGACCCCTGGGGTGGCACTGAAGCTTTCTTT
TRBJ1-3 | - | - | TRBV7-9 | CASLRSGGSGNTIYF | TGTGCCAGCTTACGGTCGGGGGGCTCTGGAAACACCATATATTTT
TRBJ1-2 | - | - | TRBV27 | CASSLYGGYGYTF | TGTGCCAGCAGTTTATATGGGGGCTATGGCTACACCTTC
TRBJ1-2 | few | TRBD1 | TRBV7-9 | CASDRTGNGYTF | TGTGCCAGCGACCGGACAGGGAATGGCTACACCTTC
TRBJ1-6 | - | TRBD1 | TRBV7-9 | CASSSDRLASLHF | TGTGCCAGCAGTTCGGACAGGCTGGCATCCCTCCACTTT
TRBJ1-1 | many | - | TRBV7-9 | CASSFLDTEAFF | TGTGCCAGCAGCTTCCTGGACACTGAAGCTTTCTTT
TRBJ2-7 | few | TRBD1 | TRBV29-1 | CSVEARGRRYEQYF | TGCAGCGTTGAAGCTAGGGGGCGCAGGTACGAGCAGTACTTC
TRBJ2-2 | many | TRBD2 | TRBV20-1 | CSARAGTKTGELFF | TGCAGTGCTAGAGCCGGGACTAAAACCGGGGAGCTGTTTTTT
TRBJ2-5 | - | TRBD1 | TRBV10-3 | CAISEDRGVETQYF | TGTGCCATCAGTGAGGACAGGGGAGTAGAGACCCAGTACTTC
TRBJ1-6 | - | - | TRBV9 | CASGVGGNSPLHF | TGTGCCAGCGGTGTAGGTGGAAATTCACCCCTCCACTTT
TRBJ1-2 | - | - | TRBV29-1 | CSVASAGILYGYTF | TGCAGCGTTGCTAGCGCGGGGATTCTCTATGGCTACACCTTC
TRBJ2-7 | many | TRBD1 | TRBV29-1 | CSAGQGVSHEQYF | TGCAGCGCTGGACAGGGTGTTTCCCACGAGCAGTACTTC
TRBJ1-1 | - | TRBD1 | TRBV7-9 | CASSLTPTGESFF | TGTGCCAGCAGCTTAACCCCGACAGGGGAATCTTTCTTT
TRBJ1-2 | - | - | TRBV25-1 | CASRGVGFAYGYTF | TGTGCCAGCCGTGGAGTGGGATTTGCTTATGGCTACACCTTC
TRBJ2-5 | - | - | TRBV29-1 | CSGDQETQYF | TGCAGCGGGGACCAAGAGACCCAGTACTTC
TRBJ1-5 | - | - | TRBV7-9 | CASRAGGGNQPQHF | TGTGCCAGCCGCGCGGGGGGAGGGAATCAGCCCCAGCATTTT
TRBJ2-6 | - | TRBD2 | TRBV2 | CASSAQRGARANVLTF | TGTGCCAGCAGCGCCCAGCGGGGGGCTCGGGCCAACGTCCTGACTTTC
TRBJ2-5 | - | - | TRBV19 | CASSLVGQVGETQYF | TGTGCCAGCAGCTTGGTGGGCCAAGTAGGAGAGACCCAGTACTTC
TRBJ1-5 | - | - | TRBV10-3 | CAISEASGRTQHF | TGTGCCATCAGTGAGGCTAGCGGGAGGACCCAGCATTTT
TRBJ2-5 | many | - | TRBV7-2 | CASSLQRLGRSETQYF | TGTGCCAGCAGCTTACAACGGTTAGGCAGGTCCGAGACCCAGTACTTC
TRBJ1-5 | many | - | TRBV19 | CATCPGEANQPQHF | TGTGCCACCTGCCCAGGGGAAGCGAATCAGCCCCAGCATTTT
TRBJ2-3 | many | - | TRBV7-9 | CASSPLLRTDTQYF | TGTGCCAGCAGCCCGCTTCTGCGCACAGATACGCAGTATTTT
TRBJ1-1 | - | - | TRBV20-1 | CSARQRMNTEAFF | TGCAGTGCCCGCCAACGGATGAACACTGAAGCTTTCTTT
TRBJ2-5 | many | - | TRBV19 | CASSIGRREGTQYF | TGTGCCAGTAGTATAGGACGGCGTGAGGGGACCCAGTACTTC
TRBJ1-1 | many | - | TRBV5-1 | CASSRGSNTEAFF | TGCGCCAGCAGCCGGGGTTCCAACACTGAAGCTTTCTTT
TRBJ2-7 | - | - | TRBV28 | CASSYSHYEQYF | TGTGCCAGCAGTTATTCTCACTACGAGCAGTACTTC
TRBJ1-4 | - | - | TRBV29-1 | CSVALGANEKLFF | TGCAGCGTCGCCCTGGGAGCTAATGAAAAACTGTTTTTT
TRBJ2-2 | - | TRBD2 | TRBV6-1 | CASSAGLASPDTGELFF | TGTGCCAGCAGTGCCGGACTAGCCTCACCCGACACCGGGGAGCTGTTTTTT
TRBJ1-4 | - | - | TRBV7-9 | CASSLSDDPEKLFF | TGTGCCAGCAGTTTATCGGACGACCCTGAAAAACTGTTTTTT
TRBJ2-7 | - | - | TRBV5-1 | CASSAGTTTYEQYF | TGCGCCAGCAGCGCAGGGACCACGACCTACGAGCAGTACTTC